These 11 T cell receptor beta chains originate from one sample sequenced in a study of blood T cell repertoires in COVID-19. Here immunoSEQ multiplex PCR was the method, and the copy in TCRdb shows in-frame clones only, minus some. The sample holds around 89,000 clones, 89% seen once. Sequencing used peripheral blood. The receptor set was obtained from a man in his forties or fifties with acute or convalescent COVID-19.

V is TRBV7-3 and J is TRBJ1-1; TRBD1 matches 7 bases. V was pared by 3 bases and J by 1 base, with 5 bases of the junction left unmatched. The CDR3 is made up of 15 amino acids. In germline, CDR1 is SGHTA, CDR2 FQGTGA. In DNA, the CDR3 is TGTGCCAGCAGCTTGTACGGGACAGCGAACACTGAAGCTTTCTTT. It specifies CASSLYGTANTEAFF.

The chain joins TRBV14 to TRBJ1-2, with TRBD1 identical over 7 bases. Germline V gene sequence: CDR1 SGHDN, CDR2 FVKESK. Trimming cost V 1 base and J 3 bases; bases outside gene matches: 8. The CDR3 sequence is 16 residues long. CDR3 nucleotide sequence: TGTGCCAGCAGCCAAGTAGACCGGGACAGATACTATGGCTACACCTTC. It yields the protein CASSQVDRDRYYGYTF.

The genes are TRBV6-5 and TRBJ1-1; 8 nucleotides agree with TRBD1. CDR3 length equals 14 residues. CDR1 is MNHEY and CDR2 is SVGAGI in the germline V gene. V lost 6 bases and J lost 5; bases outside the gene matches: 8. In DNA form, the CDR3 reads TGTGCCAGCAGCCTGGACAGGGTGTTGACTGAAGCTTTCTTT. This gives the protein CASSLDRVLTEAFF.

CDR3 residues: CASSFGGGEQPQHF. The CDR3 DNA follows: TGCGCCAGCAGCTTCGGGGGGGGCGAACAGCCCCAGCATTTT. This chain connects TRBV5-1 to TRBJ1-5; TRBD1 might be the D (6 bases). Looked up from germline, CDR1 is SGHRS and CDR2 is YFSETQ. The CDR3 loop spans 14 amino acids. Trimming took 2 bases from V and 7 from J, leaving 13 bases between them.

V usage is TRBV5-1 and J usage is TRBJ2-1; 7 bases align to TRBD1. The germline gives CDR1 SGHRS, CDR2 YFSETQ. Trimming cost V 0 bases and J 1 base; bases outside gene matches: 7. The CDR3 spans 17 residues. CDR3 protein: CASSLVPPGQSYNEQFF. The CDR3 DNA reads as TGCGCCAGCAGCTTGGTCCCTCCGGGACAGTCCTACAATGAGCAGTTCTTC.

The genes are TRBV3-1 (or the pseudogene TRBV3-2) and TRBJ1-1; weak D call: TRBD1 (6 bases). The CDR3 covers 13 residues. With 8 bases removed from V and 6 bases from J, the gap between germline ends came to 16 bases. Per the germline V gene, CDR1 is LGHDT and CDR2 is YNNKEL (reference sequence). The CDR3 coding sequence is TGTGCCAGCGGGCGGGGGCAAGCAGCTGAAGCTTTCTTT. This codes for CASGRGQAAEAFF.

This clone was seen a handful of times. The rearrangement joins TRBV6-1 to TRBJ1-1, with a possible D match to TRBD1 (6 bases). The CDR3 sequence is 13 residues long. Germline V gene data show CDR1 as MNHNS and CDR2 as SASEGT. Trimming removed 0 bases from V and 5 bases from J, with 7 bases in between. The CDR3 sequence is CASSEAGTTEAFF. DNA for the CDR3: TGTGCCAGCAGTGAAGCTGGGACAACTGAAGCTTTCTTT.

The V and J genes are TRBV30 and TRBJ1-6; 8 bases are a match to TRBD1. Germline CDR1 reads GTSNPN; CDR2 reads SVGIG (reference sequence). The CDR3 runs 15 residues. V was pared by 6 bases and J by 9 bases, with 13 bases of the junction left unmatched. In nucleotides, the CDR3 is TGTGCCTGCCGAACGGAGACAGGGGTTGGTTCACCCCTCCACTTT. This sequence encodes CACRTETGVGSPLHF.

The rearrangement uses TRBV9 and TRBJ2-3; 10 bases are a match to TRBD2. Germline CDR1 reads SGDLS; CDR2 reads YYNGEE. This CDR3 has 18 amino acids. V shed 0 bases and J 1 base; nucleotides not matched to a gene: 8. The CDR3 DNA sequence: TGTGCCAGCAGCGTAGAGCTAGCGGGGGCCGTGGGCACAGATACGCAGTATTTT. It codes for CASSVELAGAVGTDTQYF.

The chain links TRBV2 to TRBJ2-5; no firm D call. Trimming stripped 4 bases from V and 2 bases from J, with 8 bases between. CDR1 is SNHLY, CDR2 FYNNEI, per germline. The CDR3 spans 13 residues. The CDR3 bases are TGTGCCAGCAGTGTGGAACAGCAAGAGACCCAGTACTTC. Its protein is CASSVEQQETQYF. Drawing the rest from reference TRBV2 and TRBJ2-5, the complete variable domain is EPEVTQTPSHQVTQMGQEVILRCVPISNHLYFYWYRQILGQKVEFLVSFYNNEISEKSEIFDDQFSVERPDGSNFTLKIRSTKLEDSAMYFCASSVEQQETQYFGPGTRLLVL.

The chain employs TRBV7-9 and TRBJ1-2; the D gene is possibly TRBD1 (6 bases). V gave up 6 bases and J gave up 0 bases, with 17 bases separating them. Germline lookup yields CDR1 SEHNR and CDR2 FQNEAQ (reference sequence). This CDR3 spans 16 amino acids. The CDR3 reads CASSRAFGGTNYGYTF. The CDR3 DNA reads as TGTGCCAGCAGTAGAGCGTTTGGGGGCACTAACTATGGCTACACCTTC. Full variable domain (outside the CDR3, taken from reference TRBV7-9 and TRBJ1-2): DTGVSQNPRHKITKRGQNVTFRCDPISEHNRLYWYRQTLGQGPEFLTYFQNEAQLEKSRLLSDRFSAERPKGSFSTLEIQRTEQGDSAMYLCASSRAFGGTNYGYTFGSGTRLTVV.